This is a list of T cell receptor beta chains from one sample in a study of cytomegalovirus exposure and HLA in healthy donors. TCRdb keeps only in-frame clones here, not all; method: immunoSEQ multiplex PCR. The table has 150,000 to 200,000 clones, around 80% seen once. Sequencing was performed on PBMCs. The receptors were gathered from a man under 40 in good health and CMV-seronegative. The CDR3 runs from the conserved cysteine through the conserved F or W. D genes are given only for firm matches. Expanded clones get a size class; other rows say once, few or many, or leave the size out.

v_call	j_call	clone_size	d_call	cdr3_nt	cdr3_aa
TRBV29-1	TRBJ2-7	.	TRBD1	TGCAGCGCCCGACAGGGCGTCTACGAGCAGTACTTC	CSARQGVYEQYF
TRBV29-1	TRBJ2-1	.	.	TGCAGCGTTGAAGACCCTGTAAACAATGAGCAGTTCTTC	CSVEDPVNNEQFF
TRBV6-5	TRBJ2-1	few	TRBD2	TGTGCCAGCAGTCCCGGACTAGCGGCCAACAATGAGCAGTTCTTC	CASSPGLAANNEQFF
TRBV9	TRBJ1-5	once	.	TGTGCCAGCAGCGTAGGGGCGGGGGATCAGCCCCAGCATTTT	CASSVGAGDQPQHF
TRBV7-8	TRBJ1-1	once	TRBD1	TGTGCCAGCAGCGCCAGGACAGGGGCTGGCACTGAAGCTTTCTTT	CASSARTGAGTEAFF
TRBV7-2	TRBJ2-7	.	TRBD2	TGTGCCAGCAGCTTAGTACTAGCGGGAGGGGGCTACGAGCAGTACTTC	CASSLVLAGGGYEQYF
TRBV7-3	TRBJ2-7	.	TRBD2	TGTGCCAGCAGCTTAGCGGGAGGGTTAAACGAGCAGTACTTC	CASSLAGGLNEQYF
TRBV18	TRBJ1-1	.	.	TGTGCCAGCTCACTCGTCGTCGTAAAGAACACTGAAGCTTTCTTT	CASSLVVVKNTEAFF
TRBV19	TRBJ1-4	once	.	TGTGCCAGTAGTCCGGGATTTTGGTCCCTCGGGCTGAATGAAAAACTGTTTTTT	CASSPGFWSLGLNEKLFF
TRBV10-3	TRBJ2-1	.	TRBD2	TGTGCCATCAAGACTAGCGGAGTCTACAATGAGCAGTTCTTC	CAIKTSGVYNEQFF
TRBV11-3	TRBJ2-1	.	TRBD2	TGTGCCAGCAGCCCCGGGACTAGCGGGAGAAATGAGCAGTTCTTC	CASSPGTSGRNEQFF
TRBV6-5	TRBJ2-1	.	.	TGTGCCAGCAGTTACGGTTTACAGGAAAGTCCCAATGAGCAGTTCTTC	CASSYGLQESPNEQFF
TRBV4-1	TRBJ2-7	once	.	TGCGCCAGCAGCCAAGTTAACCGCGACGAGCAGTACTTC	CASSQVNRDEQYF
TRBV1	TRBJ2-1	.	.	TGCACCAGCAGCCACCCCGGACTAGCGGGTAATGAGCAGTTCTTC	CTSSHPGLAGNEQFF
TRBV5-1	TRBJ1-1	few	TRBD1	TGCGCCAGCGGACCGGGACAGGGGTTTGAAGCTTTCTTT	CASGPGQGFEAFF
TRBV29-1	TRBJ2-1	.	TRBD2	TGCAGCGCAGCGGGAGCTGAGCAGTTCTTC	CSAAGAEQFF
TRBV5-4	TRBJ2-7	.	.	TGTGCCAGCAGCTTCGGGGGATTCCCCTACGAGCAGTACTTC	CASSFGGFPYEQYF
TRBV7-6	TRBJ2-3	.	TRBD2	TGTGCCAGCAGCTTAGGGACTAGCGGAGGCACAGATACGCAGTATTTT	CASSLGTSGGTDTQYF
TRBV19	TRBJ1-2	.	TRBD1	TGTGCCAGCATAACCTCGACAGGGGTATATGGCTACACCTTC	CASITSTGVYGYTF
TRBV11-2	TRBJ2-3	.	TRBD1	TGTGCCAGCAGCTTAGGACGGACAGGGCGCACAGATACGCAGTATTTT	CASSLGRTGRTDTQYF
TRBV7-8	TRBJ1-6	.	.	TGTGCCAGCAGCTTAGTATCAGCGGTAAATTCACCCCTCCACTTT	CASSLVSAVNSPLHF
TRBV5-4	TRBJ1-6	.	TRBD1	TGTGCCAGCAGCTTTGGGACAGCTAAGAGTAATTCACCCCTCCACTTT	CASSFGTAKSNSPLHF
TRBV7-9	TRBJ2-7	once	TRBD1	TGTGCCAGCAGCATCGGGACAGGGGGTTTGAACGAGCAGTACTTC	CASSIGTGGLNEQYF
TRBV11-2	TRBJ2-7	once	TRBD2	TGTGCCAGTAAGACTAGCGGGGACCACGAGCAGTACTTC	CASKTSGDHEQYF
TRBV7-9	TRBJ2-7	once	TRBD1	TGTGCCAGCAGCTTAGGACAGGGGGGACACTACGAGCAGTACTTC	CASSLGQGGHYEQYF
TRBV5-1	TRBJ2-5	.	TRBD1	TGCGCCAGCAGCCTCCCGGGACAGGGGGAGGAGACCCAGTACTTC	CASSLPGQGEETQYF
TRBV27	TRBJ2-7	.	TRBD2	TGTGCCAGCAGTACCAGCGGGGTGCCCTACGAGCAGTACTTC	CASSTSGVPYEQYF
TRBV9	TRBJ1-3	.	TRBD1	TGTGCCAGCAGCCTCCGGACAGGGTCGGGGAACACCATATATTTT	CASSLRTGSGNTIYF
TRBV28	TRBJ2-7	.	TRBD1	TGTGCCAGCACCCAAGCACGGACAGGGGGCCACGAGCAGTACTTC	CASTQARTGGHEQYF
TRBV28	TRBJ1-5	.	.	TGTGCCAGCTTCGCAGGGACTAATCAGCCCCAGCATTTT	CASFAGTNQPQHF
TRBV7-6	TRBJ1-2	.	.	TGTGCCAGCAGCTTAAGATCAGGGGAGGGCGGCTACACCTTC	CASSLRSGEGGYTF
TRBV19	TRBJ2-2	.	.	TGTGCCAGTAGTATAGACCAGCGGTACACCGGGGAGCTGTTTTTT	CASSIDQRYTGELFF
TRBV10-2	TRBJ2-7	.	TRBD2	TGCGCCACCTCACAGCGGGAGTCGGGCGAGCAGTACTTC	CATSQRESGEQYF
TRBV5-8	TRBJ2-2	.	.	TGTGCCAGCAGCTTGTTTCTCCACTCGAACACCGGGGAGCTGTTTTTT	CASSLFLHSNTGELFF
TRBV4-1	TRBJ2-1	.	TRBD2	TGCGCCAGCAGCCAAGACTTAGCGGGAGGGCCTGTCGATGAGCAGTTCTTC	CASSQDLAGGPVDEQFF
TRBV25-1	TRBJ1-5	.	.	TGTGCCAGCAGAACAAATCCGATTTATGGCAATCAGCCCCAGCATTTT	CASRTNPIYGNQPQHF
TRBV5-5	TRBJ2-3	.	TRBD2	TGTGCCAGCAGCCCCGTTTCCAGCGGGAGCAATACGCAGTATTTT	CASSPVSSGSNTQYF
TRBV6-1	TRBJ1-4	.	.	TGTGCCAGCAGTGCAAACTTTGCAGGGTCGTTGGGTGAAAAACTGTTTTTT	CASSANFAGSLGEKLFF
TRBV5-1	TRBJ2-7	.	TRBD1	TGCGCCAGCAGCTTGCGAGGACAGGGGCTCTGGGACGAGCAGTACTTC	CASSLRGQGLWDEQYF
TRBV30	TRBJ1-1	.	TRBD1	TGTGCCTGGAGCGAAGACAGGGTCCGCGGCACTGAAGCTTTCTTT	CAWSEDRVRGTEAFF
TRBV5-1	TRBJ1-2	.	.	TGCGCCAGCAGCTTGAGCGCGGACTATGGCTACACCTTC	CASSLSADYGYTF
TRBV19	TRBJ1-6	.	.	TGTGCCAGTAGATCGGGGGCCTATAATTCACCCCTCCACTTT	CASRSGAYNSPLHF
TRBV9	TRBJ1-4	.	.	TGTGCCAGCAGCGTAGCCCACGGGAGAACTAATGAAAAACTGTTTTTT	CASSVAHGRTNEKLFF
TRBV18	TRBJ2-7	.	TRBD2	TGTGCCAGCTCACCACTAGCGGGAGGGTCTTACGAGCAGTACTTC	CASSPLAGGSYEQYF
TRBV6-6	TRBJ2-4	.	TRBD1	TGTGCCAGCAGACTCGACAGGGGAAACATTCAGTACTTC	CASRLDRGNIQYF
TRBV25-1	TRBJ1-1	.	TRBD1	TGTGCCAGCAGTGAATATGGGACAGGGAACACTGAAGCTTTCTTT	CASSEYGTGNTEAFF
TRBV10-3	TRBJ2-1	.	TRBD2	TGTGCCATCAGGCGGGAGGACTACAATGAGCAGTTCTTC	CAIRREDYNEQFF
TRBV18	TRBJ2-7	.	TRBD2	TGTGCCAGCTCACTCGATGACTGGCGGGAGCCCGAGCAGTACTTC	CASSLDDWREPEQYF
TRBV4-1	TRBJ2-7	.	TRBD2	TGCGCCAGCAGCCAAAGGTCTAGCGGTGAGCAGTACTTC	CASSQRSSGEQYF
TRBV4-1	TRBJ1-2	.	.	TGCGCCAGCAGCCCGGGATCAACTAACTATGGCTACACCTTC	CASSPGSTNYGYTF
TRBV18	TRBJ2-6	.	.	TGTGCCAGCTCACCCGTAGCTTCTGGGGCCAACGTCCTGACTTTC	CASSPVASGANVLTF
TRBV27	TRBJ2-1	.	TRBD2	TGTGCCAGCAGTTTATCCTCTAGCGGGCTCTCCTACAATGAGCAGTTCTTC	CASSLSSSGLSYNEQFF
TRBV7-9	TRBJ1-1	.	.	TGTGCCAGCAGGCGGGACGCCATACCCCCTGAAGCTTTCTTT	CASRRDAIPPEAFF
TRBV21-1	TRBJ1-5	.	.	TGTGCCAGCTCCGACGAGGAGGACAATCAGCCCCAGCATTTT	CASSDEEDNQPQHF
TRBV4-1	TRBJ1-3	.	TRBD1	TGCGCCAGCAGCCAAGATGTGGGCCAGGGGGTCACCATATATTTT	CASSQDVGQGVTIYF
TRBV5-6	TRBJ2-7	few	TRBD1	TGTGCCAGCAGCATTGACAGGGACTACGAGCAGTACTTC	CASSIDRDYEQYF
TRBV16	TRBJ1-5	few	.	TGTGCCAGCAGCCAAGCCCGGGAATCAGCCCAGCATTTT	CASSQARESAQHF
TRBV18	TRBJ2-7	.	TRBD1	TGTGCCAGCTCACCACGTCCGGGACAGGGAACCTCCTACGAGCAGTACTTC	CASSPRPGQGTSYEQYF
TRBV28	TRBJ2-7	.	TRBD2	TGTGCCAGCAGCTCCGGGACTAGCGGTTCGTACGAGCAGTACTTC	CASSSGTSGSYEQYF
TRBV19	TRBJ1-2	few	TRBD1	TGTGCCGGAGGGGGCCAGGACTATGGCTACACCTTC	CAGGGQDYGYTF